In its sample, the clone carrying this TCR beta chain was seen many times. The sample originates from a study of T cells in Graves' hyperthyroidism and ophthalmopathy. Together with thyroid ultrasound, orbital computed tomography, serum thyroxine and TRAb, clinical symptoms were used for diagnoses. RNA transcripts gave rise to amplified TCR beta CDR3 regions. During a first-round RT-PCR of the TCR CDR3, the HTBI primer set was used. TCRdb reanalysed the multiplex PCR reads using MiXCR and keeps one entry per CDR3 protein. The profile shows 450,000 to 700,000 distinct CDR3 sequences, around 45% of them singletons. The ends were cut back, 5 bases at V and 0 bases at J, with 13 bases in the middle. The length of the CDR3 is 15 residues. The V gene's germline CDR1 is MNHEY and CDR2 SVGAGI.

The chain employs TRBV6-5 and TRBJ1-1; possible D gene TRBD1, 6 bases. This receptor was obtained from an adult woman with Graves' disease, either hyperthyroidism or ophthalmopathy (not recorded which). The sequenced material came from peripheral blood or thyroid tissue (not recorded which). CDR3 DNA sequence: TGTGCCAGCAGTAACACGGGACACCTGAACACTGAAGCTTTCTTT. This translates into CASSNTGHLNTEAFF.